This T cell receptor (beta chain) was sequenced during a study of blood T cell repertoires in COVID-19. The CDR3 has 13 residues. V was pared by 8 bases and J by 4 bases, with 5 bases of the junction left unmatched. From germline, CDR1 is SEHNR and CDR2 FQNEAQ (reference sequence). The method was immunoSEQ multiplex PCR; TCRdb's version includes in-frame clones alone and lacks a portion of them. The table lists 100,000 or so clones, about 85% of them singletons. This chain joins TRBV7-9 and TRBJ2-1, with 7 bases fitting TRBD2. This TCR was sampled from a woman in her 70s with active or convalescent COVID-19. The sequenced sample was peripheral blood. The CDR3 DNA is TGTGCCAGCGGGAGGGCCTCTTACAATGAGCAGTTCTTC. Translated, it gives CASGRASYNEQFF. The whole variable domain, remainder taken from reference TRBV7-9 and TRBJ2-1, is DTGVSQNPRHKITKRGQNVTFRCDPISEHNRLYWYRQTLGQGPEFLTYFQNEAQLEKSRLLSDRFSAERPKGSFSTLEIQRTEQGDSAMYLCASGRASYNEQFFGPGTRLTVL.